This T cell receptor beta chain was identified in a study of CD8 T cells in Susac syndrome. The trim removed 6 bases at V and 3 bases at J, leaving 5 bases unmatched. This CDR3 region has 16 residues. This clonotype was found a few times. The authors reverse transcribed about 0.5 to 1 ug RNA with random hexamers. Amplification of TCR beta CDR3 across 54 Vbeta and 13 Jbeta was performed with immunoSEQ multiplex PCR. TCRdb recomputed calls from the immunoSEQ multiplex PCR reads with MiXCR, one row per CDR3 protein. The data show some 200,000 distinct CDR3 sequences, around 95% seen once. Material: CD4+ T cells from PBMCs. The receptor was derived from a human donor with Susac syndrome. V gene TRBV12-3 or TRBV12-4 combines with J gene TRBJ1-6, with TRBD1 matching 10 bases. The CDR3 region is CASSRTGGDYNSPLHF. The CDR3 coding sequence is TGTGCCAGCAGCCGGACAGGGGGGGACTATAATTCACCCCTCCACTTT.